The next 30 T cell receptor beta chains were all read from a single sample in a study of OX40 agonist ivuxolimab in advanced cancers. Profiled with immunoSEQ multiplex PCR; TCRdb holds only in-frame clones, not every one. The repertoire includes fewer than 20,000 clones, 85% to 90% of them detected once, and under 0.75% sits in the top ten. The specimen was CD4+ or CD8+ T cells sorted from blood, collected in a trial of the OX40 agonist ivuxolimab. Receptor source: an adult with an advanced solid tumor such as melanoma, head and neck, liver or kidney cancer.

CDR3 residues: CASSSQGTEAFF. CDR3 coding DNA: TGCGCCAGCAGCTCACAGGGCACTGAAGCTTTCTTT. The chain has TRBV5-1 and TRBJ1-1, with a possible D match to TRBD1 (6 bases). Germline assignment: CDR1 SGHRS and CDR2 YFSETQ. Trimming shortened V by 3 bases and J by 4 bases, and 7 bases separated the two germline ends. There are 12 residues in the CDR3.

The chain employs TRBV4-2 and TRBJ2-1; TRBD1 agrees at 8 bases. V was pared by 6 bases and J by 2 bases, with 3 bases of the junction left unmatched. The CDR3 sequence is 14 residues long. Germline-derived CDR1 and CDR2 are LGHNA and YNFKEQ. CDR3 in amino acids: CASRQDRAYNEQFF. The CDR3 region has the DNA TGTGCCAGCAGGCAGGACAGGGCCTACAATGAGCAGTTCTTC.

This clone was observed a single time. The V gene is TRBV11-2, the J gene TRBJ2-3, with D perhaps given as TRBD1 or TRBD2 (6 bases each). Trimming removed 1 base at V and 4 bases at J, with 15 bases between. This CDR3 contains 16 residues. Per the germline V gene, CDR1 is SGHAT and CDR2 is FQNNGV. CDR3 coding DNA: TGTGCCAGCAGCTTAGTCGGGGGCCCTCCACCAGATACGCAGTATTTT. This gives the protein CASSLVGGPPPDTQYF.

This chain links TRBV5-1 with TRBJ1-2, with a possible D match to TRBD1 (6 bases). Germline values: CDR1 SGHRS, CDR2 YFSETQ. This CDR3 is built from 15 residues. V lost 3 bases and J 4 bases, leaving 16 bases between the germline ends. CDR3 loop: CASSSLGAGVYGYTF. CDR3 DNA: TGCGCCAGCAGCTCCTTAGGGGCAGGGGTCTATGGCTACACCTTC.

V and J are TRBV11-3 and TRBJ2-2; weak D call: TRBD1 (5 bases). Looked up from germline, CDR1 is SGHNT and CDR2 is YENEEA. The CDR3 runs 15 residues. Deletions cut 6 bases from V and 1 base from J, with 12 bases between. CDR3 in amino acids: CASRKGQGNTGELFF. DNA for the CDR3: TGTGCCAGCAGGAAAGGGCAGGGGAACACCGGGGAGCTGTTTTTT.

The V and J genes are TRBV6-1 and TRBJ1-2, with D uncertain. V was trimmed by 6 bases and J by 1 base, leaving 9 bases between them. Looked up from germline, CDR1 is MNHNS and CDR2 is SASEGT. The CDR3 consists of 13 residues. CDR3 coding DNA: TGTGCCAGCAGGGTGTCGGGTAACTATGGCTACACCTTC. Encoded protein: CASRVSGNYGYTF.

V usage is TRBV5-1 and J usage is TRBJ1-1; tentatively, D is TRBD1 (5 bases). V was pared by 4 bases and J by 4 bases, with 11 bases between. Germline-derived CDR1 and CDR2 are SGHRS and YFSETQ. The length of the CDR3 is 13 residues. The CDR3 coding sequence is TGCGCCAGCAGCACCGGGGCAGGCACTGAAGCTTTCTTT. Translated: CASSTGAGTEAFF.

This chain connects TRBV6-4 to TRBJ2-5; D is ambiguous. The germline CDR1 and CDR2 sequences are MRHNA and SNTAGT. Trimming left V 0 bases short and J 9 bases short, with 11 bases between. The CDR3 length is 13 residues. DNA of the CDR3: TGTGCCAGCAGTGACTCTCTAACTGGGGCCCAGTACTTC. Translated, it gives CASSDSLTGAQYF.

The chain uses TRBV6-4 and TRBJ2-1; 9 bases agree with TRBD1. V dropped 4 bases and J dropped 9; count of bases not matched to a gene: 4. This CDR3 contains 13 residues. Germline V gives CDR1 MRHNA, CDR2 SNTAGT. The CDR3 bases are TGTGCCAGCAGTGGGACAGGGGAGGGTGAGCAGTTCTTC. This sequence encodes CASSGTGEGEQFF.

The chain recombines TRBV2 with TRBJ1-2; perhaps TRBD1 as D (5 bases). This CDR3 spans 14 amino acids. Trimming removed 6 bases at V and 1 base at J, with 12 bases between. The germline CDR1 and CDR2 sequences are SNHLY and FYNNEI. CDR3 nucleotide sequence: TGTGCCAGCAGAGACGCGGGGCGTAACTATGGCTACACCTTC. Translating it yields CASRDAGRNYGYTF.

This clone appeared once. The rearrangement joins TRBV10-2 to TRBJ2-7, with TRBD1 identical over 11 bases. V shed 11 bases and J 5 bases; nucleotides not matched to a gene: 11. Germline loops: CDR1 WSHSY, CDR2 SAAADI. The CDR3 is 14 amino acids. The CDR3 here is CALRGTGGVNEQYF. DNA of the CDR3: TGCGCCCTGCGGGGGACAGGGGGAGTAAACGAGCAGTACTTC.

The gene calls are TRBV7-5 and TRBJ1-1; the table gives TRBD1 as D, unverified against the DNA. TRBV7-5 corresponds to a pseudogene. The CDR3 length is 16 residues. The CDR3 coding sequence is TGTGTCAGCCATCCCCGGGACAGGGGGCAAGAGAATGAAGCTTTCTTT. Translated: CVSHPRDRGQENEAFF.

The CDR3 bases are TGTGCCAGCAGTTTTTACCCCGTCTACGAGCAGTACTTC. This gives the protein CASSFYPVYEQYF. The chain combines TRBV7-9 with TRBJ2-7; D is undetermined. Germline V gene sequence: CDR1 SEHNR, CDR2 FQNEAQ (reference sequence). The CDR3 runs 13 residues. Deletions cut 6 bases from V and 3 bases from J, with 12 bases between.

V gene TRBV5-1 combines with J gene TRBJ2-2; D is tentatively TRBD1 or TRBD2 (5 bases each). Trimming took 1 base from V and 7 from J, leaving 8 bases between them. The CDR3 is made up of 13 amino acids. The germline V gene encodes CDR1 SGHRS and CDR2 YFSETQ. CDR3 sequence: CASSLLGVGELFF. In nucleotides, the CDR3 is TGCGCCAGCAGCTTGTTGGGGGTCGGGGAGCTGTTTTTT.

The chain links TRBV6-1 to TRBJ2-5; D uncertain. V was pared by 7 bases and J by 4 bases, with 13 bases between. CDR1 is MNHNS, CDR2 SASEGT, per germline. CDR3 length equals 13 residues. The DNA for the CDR3 is TGTGCCAGCAAGTTGTCGGCCGGAGAGACCCAGTACTTC. It encodes CASKLSAGETQYF.

The chain links TRBV29-1 to TRBJ2-3; TRBD2 agrees at 8 bases. The CDR3 has 14 amino acids. J was trimmed by 1 base and V by 4 bases; bases with no gene match: 4. The germline V gene has CDR1 SQVTM and CDR2 ANQGSEA. CDR3 region: CSVGGTRGTDTQYF. CDR3 DNA: TGCAGCGTTGGCGGGACTAGGGGCACAGATACGCAGTATTTT.

V gene TRBV5-1 combines with J gene TRBJ2-3; D not resolved. Germline loops: CDR1 SGHRS, CDR2 YFSETQ. V gave up 0 bases and J gave up 2 bases, with 7 bases separating them. CDR3 length: 14 amino acids. This chain's CDR3 is CASSLVGNTDTQYF. The CDR3 bases are TGCGCCAGCAGCTTGGTAGGGAACACAGATACGCAGTATTTT.

The chain couples TRBV5-5 to TRBJ2-3; 9 bases line up with TRBD1. Per the germline V gene, CDR1 is SGHKS and CDR2 is YYEKEE (reference sequence). V lost 4 bases, J lost 0 bases, and 12 bases stayed unmatched. The CDR3 is 18 amino acids. CDR3 protein: CASSINLAGTGSTDTQYF. In nucleotides, the CDR3 is TGTGCCAGCAGCATCAATTTAGCCGGGACAGGGAGCACAGATACGCAGTATTTT.

The chain carries TRBV29-1 and TRBJ1-1; no definite D call. The germline V and J ends were trimmed by 7 bases and 1 base, with 4 bases remaining between them. Germline V gene lookup returns CDR1 SQVTM and CDR2 ANQGSEA. The CDR3 covers 10 residues. The CDR3 bases are TGCAGCGCTGAGAACACTGAAGCTTTCTTT. Translation gives CSAENTEAFF.

The V and J genes are TRBV18 and TRBJ1-3, with D maybe TRBD1 (6 bases). The CDR3 covers 17 residues. Trimming shortened V by 6 bases and J by 0 bases, and 18 bases separated the two germline ends. Germline loops: CDR1 KGHSH, CDR2 LQKENI. The CDR3 DNA follows: TGTGCCAGCTCTATTAACCCGGGGGCAGACTCTGGAAACACCATATATTTT. Translated: CASSINPGADSGNTIYF.

V usage is TRBV9 and J usage is TRBJ1-6, with D maybe TRBD1 (6 bases). V lost 4 bases to trimming and J lost 7 bases, with 15 bases between them. The germline V gene encodes CDR1 SGDLS and CDR2 YYNGEE. The CDR3 has 15 amino acids. This CDR3 reads CASSTTGTQNSPLHF. CDR3 in DNA: TGTGCCAGCAGCACAACCGGGACACAGAATTCACCCCTCCACTTT.

The chain uses TRBV6-6 and TRBJ1-2, with TRBD1 as a possible D gene (5 bases). Trimming shortened V by 6 bases and J by 1 base, and 9 bases separated the two germline ends. Per the germline V gene, CDR1 is MNHNY and CDR2 is SVGAGI (reference sequence). The CDR3 contains 13 residues. The CDR3 region has the DNA TGTGCCAGCAGCCTCGACAGTAACTATGGCTACACCTTC. It codes for CASSLDSNYGYTF.

V gene TRBV4-1 combines with J gene TRBJ2-1; no clear D gene. CDR3 length equals 14 residues. The germline CDR1 and CDR2 sequences are MGHRA and YSYEKL. V was trimmed by 1 base and J by 8 bases, leaving 12 bases between them. Written as DNA, the CDR3 is TGCGCCAGCAGCCAAGTTTTCGCAGGCGATGAGCAGTTCTTC. Amino acid sequence: CASSQVFAGDEQFF.

This clone showed up just once. The chain uses TRBV29-1 and TRBJ2-3; 7 bases are a match to TRBD1. CDR1 SQVTM and CDR2 ANQGSEA come from the germline V gene. The V and J ends lost 5 bases and 5 bases, in that order; junction bases with no gene match: 7. The CDR3 runs 13 residues. Here the CDR3 DNA reads TGCAGCGTTCCGACAGGGTTTCGAGATACGCAGTATTTT. Translation: CSVPTGFRDTQYF.

The chain uses TRBV5-1 and TRBJ1-1; D is ambiguous. The CDR3 contains 14 residues. V lost 3 bases to trimming and J lost 4 bases, with 13 bases between them. CDR1 and CDR2 from the germline V gene are SGHRS and YFSETQ. The CDR3 DNA sequence: TGCGCCAGCAGCTACGGCACCCAGGTCACTGAAGCTTTCTTT. This gives the protein CASSYGTQVTEAFF.

This chain joins TRBV6-5 and TRBJ1-1, with 7 bases identical to TRBD1. Trimming removed 0 bases from V and 6 bases from J; junction bases left unmatched: 4. Germline assignment: CDR1 MNHEY and CDR2 SVGAGI. This CDR3 comprises 14 residues. CDR3 sequence: CASSYSGGGPEAFF. CDR3 DNA sequence: TGTGCCAGCAGTTACTCCGGAGGGGGCCCTGAAGCTTTCTTT.

The rearrangement uses TRBV6-5 and TRBJ1-3; D is uncertain. V was pared by 6 bases and J by 1 base, with 10 bases between. CDR1 and CDR2 from the germline V gene are MNHEY and SVGAGI. CDR3 length: 14 amino acids. The CDR3 nucleotides read TGTGCCAGCAGGAACCCGGGGTCTGGAAACACCATATATTTT. It translates to CASRNPGSGNTIYF.

A few counts support this clone. The gene calls are TRBV7-2 and TRBJ2-1; 9 nucleotides align to TRBD2. After removal of 5 bases from V and 7 bases from J, the junction contained 9 bases not matched to a gene. Germline CDR1 is SGHTA and CDR2 is FQGNSA. There are 15 residues in the CDR3. CDR3 DNA: TGTGCCAGCAGCCCCCATGGCGGGGGGGTTAATGAGCAGTTCTTC. Protein: CASSPHGGGVNEQFF.

The chain is built from TRBV2 and TRBJ2-7, with D possibly TRBD1 on 5 matching bases. V lost 4 bases to trimming and J lost 2 bases, with 12 bases between them. This CDR3 contains 14 residues. The germline V gene has CDR1 SNHLY and CDR2 FYNNEI. CDR3 residues: CASSVRQLTYEQYF. Here the CDR3 DNA reads TGTGCCAGCAGTGTACGACAGCTCACCTACGAGCAGTACTTC. Complete variable domain (other parts from reference TRBV2 and TRBJ2-7): EPEVTQTPSHQVTQMGQEVILRCVPISNHLYFYWYRQILGQKVEFLVSFYNNEISEKSEIFDDQFSVERPDGSNFTLKIRSTKLEDSAMYFCASSVRQLTYEQYFGPGTRLTVT.

The V gene is TRBV7-9, the J gene TRBJ2-1; D is unclear. Germline V gene data show CDR1 as SEHNR and CDR2 as FQNEAQ (reference sequence). V dropped 5 bases and J dropped 6 bases, with 17 bases sitting between them. The CDR3 consists of 15 residues. This CDR3 is CASSPIPDLFNEQFF. The CDR3, as DNA: TGTGCCAGCAGCCCCATTCCGGACCTCTTCAATGAGCAGTTCTTC.